This T cell receptor beta chain was documented in a study of OX40 agonist ivuxolimab in advanced cancers. V shed 2 bases and J shed 4 bases, with 2 bases lying between them. This CDR3 has 11 residues. Germline V CDR1 and CDR2: MNHEY, SMNVEV (reference sequence). This clone has just a few counts. Other DNA sequences from this sample encode an identical CDR3 as well. The assay was immunoSEQ multiplex PCR, and TCRdb's table has in-frame clones only and misses some. The data show roughly 83,000 clones, about 89% seen once. The sequencing here drew on CD4+ or CD8+ T cells sorted from blood, taken in a trial of the OX40 agonist ivuxolimab. The V and J genes are TRBV27 and TRBJ2-5; D remains unclear. The source is an adult with an advanced solid tumor such as melanoma, head and neck, liver or kidney cancer. CDR3 DNA sequence: TGTGCCAGCAGTTTAGGAGAGACCCAGTACTTC. Its protein product is CASSLGETQYF.